This paragraph reports one T cell receptor beta chain. Sequencing was performed with immunoSEQ multiplex PCR; in TCRdb, only in-frame clones are kept and a portion is missing. The sample lists about 1,500 clones; approximately 19% were seen once. The CDR3 sequence is 14 residues long. Unmatched junction bases numbered 0, after V lost 3 bases and J lost 2 bases. CDR1 is KGHSH, CDR2 LQKENI, per germline. These data are taken from a study of T cells in localized non-small cell lung cancer. The rearrangement joins TRBV18 to TRBJ1-3, with 8 positions matching TRBD1. This sequence originates from a female donor over 55 with stage I lung adenocarcinoma. The specimen comprised normal lung tissue next to the tumor, sampled before any cancer treatment. CDR3 sequence (DNA): TGTGCCAGCTCACCGACAGGGGCTGGAAACACCATATATTTT. Protein product: CASSPTGAGNTIYF.